Only a few counts were recorded for the clone carrying this T cell receptor beta chain. The entry originates in a study of cytomegalovirus exposure and HLA in healthy donors. Germline CDR1 and CDR2: LNHDA and SQIVND (reference sequence). Trimming took off 6 bases at V and 5 bases at J, with 12 bases between the two ends. This CDR3 is 13 amino acids long. Primers included in the PCR were 60 Vbeta and 13 Jbeta primers. Sequencing was performed with immunoSEQ multiplex PCR; in TCRdb, only in-frame clones are kept and a portion is missing. The data contain 100,000 or so clones, 75% of them seen just once; the ten biggest clones take up roughly 15%.

Specimen: PBMCs. The origin of this receptor is a male donor in good health and CMV-seropositive. The chain has TRBV19 and TRBJ2-3; possible D gene TRBD2, 5 bases. The CDR3 loop is CASSTQRGDTQYF. For the CDR3, the DNA is TGTGCCAGTAGCACTCAACGGGGAGATACGCAGTATTTT.